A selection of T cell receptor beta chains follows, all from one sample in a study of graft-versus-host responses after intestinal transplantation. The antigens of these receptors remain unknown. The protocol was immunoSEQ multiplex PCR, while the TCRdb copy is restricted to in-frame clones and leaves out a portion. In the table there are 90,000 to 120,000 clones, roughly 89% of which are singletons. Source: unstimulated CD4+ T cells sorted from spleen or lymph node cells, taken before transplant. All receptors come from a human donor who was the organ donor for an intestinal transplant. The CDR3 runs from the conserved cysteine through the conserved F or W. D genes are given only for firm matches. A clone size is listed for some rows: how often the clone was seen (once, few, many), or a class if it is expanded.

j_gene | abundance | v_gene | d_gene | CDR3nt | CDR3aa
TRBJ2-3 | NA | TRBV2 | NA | TGTGCCAGCAGTGTGAGGGGCACCGGCACAGATACGCAGTATTTT | CASSVRGTGTDTQYF
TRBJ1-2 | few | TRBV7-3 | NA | TGTGCCAGCAGCTTAGGTGGGGGTTTGGAGGGCTACACCTTC | CASSLGGGLEGYTF
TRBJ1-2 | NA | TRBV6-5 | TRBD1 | TGTGCCAGCAGTTATCGACAGGGAGGTGGCTACACCTTC | CASSYRQGGGYTF
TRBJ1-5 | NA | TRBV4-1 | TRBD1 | TGCGCCAGCAGCCTTGAACCGGGACAGACGAATCAGCCCCAGCATTTT | CASSLEPGQTNQPQHF
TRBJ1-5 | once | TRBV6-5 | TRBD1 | TGTGCCAGCAGTGGACAGGGATGGGGCAATCAGCCCCAGCATTTT | CASSGQGWGNQPQHF
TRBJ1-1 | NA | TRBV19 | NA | TGTGCCAGTAGTGCCCACACTTCGCAGGGGACTGAAGCTTTCTTT | CASSAHTSQGTEAFF
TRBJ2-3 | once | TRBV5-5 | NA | TGTGCCAGCAGCGACCTTAGAGTTGATACGCAGTATTTT | CASSDLRVDTQYF
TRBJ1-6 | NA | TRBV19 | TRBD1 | TGTGCCAGTAGTACCCGACAGGGAGGATCACCCCTCCACTTT | CASSTRQGGSPLHF
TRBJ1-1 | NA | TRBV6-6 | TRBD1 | TGTGCCAGCAGTTACTCCACAGGGGAAACTTTCTTT | CASSYSTGETFF
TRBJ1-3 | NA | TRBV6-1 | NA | TGTGCCAGCAGTGAACGAGGGGGGCCCTTCTCTGGAAACACCATATATTTT | CASSERGGPFSGNTIYF
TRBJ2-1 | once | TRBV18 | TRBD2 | TGTGCCAGCTCACCTCCCTTCGGAGCGGGGGACTACAATGAGCAGTTCTTC | CASSPPFGAGDYNEQFF
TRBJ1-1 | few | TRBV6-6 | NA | TGTGCCAGCAGTTACTCGATGGACATGAACACTGAAGCTTTCTTT | CASSYSMDMNTEAFF
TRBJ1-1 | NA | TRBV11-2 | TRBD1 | TGTGCCAGCAGCCCCCGACAGGGCTTGAACACTGAAGCTTTCTTT | CASSPRQGLNTEAFF
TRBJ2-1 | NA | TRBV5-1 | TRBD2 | TGCGCCAGCAGCTTGGTACCTAGCGGGAGGGGCTTATACAATGAGCAGTTCTTC | CASSLVPSGRGLYNEQFF
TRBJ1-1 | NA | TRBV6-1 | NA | TGTGCCTCTTACAAGTGGGGGGCTACTGAAGCTTTCTTT | CASYKWGATEAFF
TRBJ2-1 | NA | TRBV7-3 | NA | TGTGCCAGCAGCTTAAACGGGGGCCTCTCCTACAATGAGCAGTTCTTC | CASSLNGGLSYNEQFF
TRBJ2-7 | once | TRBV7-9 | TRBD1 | TGTGCCAGCAGCCAAGTAAGGGACAGGGGATACGAGCAGTACTTC | CASSQVRDRGYEQYF
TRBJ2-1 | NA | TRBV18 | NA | TGTGCCAGCTCACCTCGTTCGGACCTCTCCTACAATGAGCAGTTCTTC | CASSPRSDLSYNEQFF
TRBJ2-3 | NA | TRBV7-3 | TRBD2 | TGTGCCAGCAGCTTAACTCCTAGCGGGGCGCAGTATTTT | CASSLTPSGAQYF
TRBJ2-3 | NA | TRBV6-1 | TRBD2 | TGTGCCAGCAGAGCGCCGGGACTAGCGGGGAATACGCAGTATTTT | CASRAPGLAGNTQYF
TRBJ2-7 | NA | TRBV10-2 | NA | TGCGCCAGCAGTCCATCGGGGTGGAGCACCTACGAGCAGTACTTC | CASSPSGWSTYEQYF
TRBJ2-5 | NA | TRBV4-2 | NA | TGTGCCAGCAGCCAAGATTTATCGGCGGGGCCTCCGGTGGCCCAGTACTTC | CASSQDLSAGPPVAQYF
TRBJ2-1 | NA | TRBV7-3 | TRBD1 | TGTGCCAGCAGGCAAGAGGGGGCAGGGCGTAAAAATGAGCAGTTCTTC | CASRQEGAGRKNEQFF
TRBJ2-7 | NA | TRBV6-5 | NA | TGTGCCAGCAGTTACCTGCGGAGCGGGCTCTCCTACGAGCAGTACTTC | CASSYLRSGLSYEQYF
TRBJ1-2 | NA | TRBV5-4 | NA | TGTGCCAGCAGCTTTGGACCCGAGGAGACAGGCTCTAACTATGGCTACACCTTC | CASSFGPEETGSNYGYTF
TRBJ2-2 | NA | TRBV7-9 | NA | TGTGCCAGCAGCTTGAAATACACCGGGGAGCTGTTTTTT | CASSLKYTGELFF